This TCR beta chain was documented in a study of T cells in Graves' hyperthyroidism and ophthalmopathy. Details on this clonotype: The target antigen is unknown.

RNA transcripts were the template for amplifying TCR beta CDR3 regions. The HTBI primer set drove a first-round RT-PCR of the TCR CDR3. TCRdb reprocessed the multiplex PCR reads with MiXCR, giving one entry per CDR3 protein. The repertoire holds 540,000 or so distinct CDR3 sequences, with 15% to 19% as singletons. Study-level points and caveats: Blood shared most expanded thyroid clonotypes above 0.001.

Trimming pared 7 bases from V and 1 base from J, leaving 25 bases between. There are 17 residues in the CDR3. Germline V gene sequence: CDR1 SQVTM, CDR2 ANQGSEA. Sequencing used blood. V usage is TRBV29-1 and J usage is TRBJ2-5, with D tentatively TRBD2 (5 bases). The TCR originated in a woman in her twenties or thirties with Graves' hyperthyroidism. CDR3 protein: CSGTSDLTERVQETQYF. CDR3 DNA sequence: TGCAGCGGTACTTCTGACTTAACCGAGAGGGTCCAAGAGACCCAGTACTTC.